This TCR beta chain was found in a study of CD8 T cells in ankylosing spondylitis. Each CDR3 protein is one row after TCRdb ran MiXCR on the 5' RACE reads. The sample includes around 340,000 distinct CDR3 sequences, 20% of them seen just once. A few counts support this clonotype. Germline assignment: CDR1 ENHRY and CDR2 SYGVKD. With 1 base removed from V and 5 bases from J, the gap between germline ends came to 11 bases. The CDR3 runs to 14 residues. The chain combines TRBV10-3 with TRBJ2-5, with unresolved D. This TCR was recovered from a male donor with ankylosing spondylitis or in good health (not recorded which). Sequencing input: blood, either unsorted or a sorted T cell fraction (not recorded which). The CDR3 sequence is CAISEWEGEETQYF. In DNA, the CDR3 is TGTGCCATCAGTGAGTGGGAAGGTGAGGAGACCCAGTACTTC.